This record concerns one T cell receptor beta chain sequence. Sequencing used immunoSEQ multiplex PCR; TCRdb keeps in-frame clones, though not all of them. The sample has about 220,000 clones; roughly 94% are singletons. The entry originates in a study of control samples from healthy donors and cancer patients. Per the germline V gene, CDR1 is SGHTA and CDR2 is FQGNSA. The trim removed 5 bases at V and 6 bases at J, leaving 6 bases unmatched. The CDR3 sequence is 14 residues long. The sequenced sample was blood. The TCR sequence derives from a man over 45 in good health. The chain couples TRBV7-2 to TRBJ1-5; 8 nucleotides align to TRBD1. CDR3 sequence (DNA): TGTGCCAGCAGCCCCCGGACAGGGATTCAGCCCCAGCATTTT. Its translation: CASSPRTGIQPQHF.